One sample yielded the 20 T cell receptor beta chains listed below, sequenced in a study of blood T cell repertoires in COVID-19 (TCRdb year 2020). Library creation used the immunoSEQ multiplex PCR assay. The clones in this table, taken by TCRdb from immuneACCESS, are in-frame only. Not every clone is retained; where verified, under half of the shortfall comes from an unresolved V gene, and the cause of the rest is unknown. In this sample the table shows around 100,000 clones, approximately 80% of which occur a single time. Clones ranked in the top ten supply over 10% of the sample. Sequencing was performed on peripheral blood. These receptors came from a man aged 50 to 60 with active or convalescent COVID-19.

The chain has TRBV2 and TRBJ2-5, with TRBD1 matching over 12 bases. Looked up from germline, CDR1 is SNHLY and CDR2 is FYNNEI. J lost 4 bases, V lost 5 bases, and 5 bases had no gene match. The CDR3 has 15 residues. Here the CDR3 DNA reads TGTGCCAGCAGTCGGGGACAGGGGGCGGGAGAGACCCAGTACTTC. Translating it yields CASSRGQGAGETQYF.

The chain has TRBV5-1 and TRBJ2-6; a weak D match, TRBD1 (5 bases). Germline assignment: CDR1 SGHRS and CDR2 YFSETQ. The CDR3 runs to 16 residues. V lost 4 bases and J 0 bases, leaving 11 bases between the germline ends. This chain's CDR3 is CASSLDRDSGANVLTF. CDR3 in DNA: TGCGCCAGCAGCCTAGACAGAGACTCTGGGGCCAACGTCCTGACTTTC.

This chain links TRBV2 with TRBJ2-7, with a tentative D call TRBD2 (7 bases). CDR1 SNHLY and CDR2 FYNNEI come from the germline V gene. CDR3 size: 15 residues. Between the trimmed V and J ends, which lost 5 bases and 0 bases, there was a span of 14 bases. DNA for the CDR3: TGTGCCAGCAGTAGGGGGGGTGGCATCTCCTACGAGCAGTACTTC. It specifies CASSRGGGISYEQYF.

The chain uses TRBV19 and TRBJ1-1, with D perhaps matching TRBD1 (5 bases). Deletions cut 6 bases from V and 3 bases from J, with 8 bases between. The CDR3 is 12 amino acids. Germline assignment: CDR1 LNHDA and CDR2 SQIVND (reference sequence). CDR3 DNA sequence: TGTGCCAGTAGGGGGCGGCACACTGAAGCTTTCTTT. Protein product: CASRGRHTEAFF.

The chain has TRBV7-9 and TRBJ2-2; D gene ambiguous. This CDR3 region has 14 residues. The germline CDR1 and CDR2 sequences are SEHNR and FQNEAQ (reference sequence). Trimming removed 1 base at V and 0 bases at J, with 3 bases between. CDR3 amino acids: CASSLGANTGELFF. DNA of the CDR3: TGTGCCAGCAGCTTAGGAGCGAACACCGGGGAGCTGTTTTTT. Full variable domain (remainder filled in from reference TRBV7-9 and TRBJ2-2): DTGVSQNPRHKITKRGQNVTFRCDPISEHNRLYWYRQTLGQGPEFLTYFQNEAQLEKSRLLSDRFSAERPKGSFSTLEIQRTEQGDSAMYLCASSLGANTGELFFGEGSRLTVL.

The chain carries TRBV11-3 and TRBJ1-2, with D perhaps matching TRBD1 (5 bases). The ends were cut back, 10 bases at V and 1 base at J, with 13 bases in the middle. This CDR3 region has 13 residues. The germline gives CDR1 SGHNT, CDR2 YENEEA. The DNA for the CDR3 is TGTGCCACCCAAAGGGGCCTTAACTATGGCTACACCTTC. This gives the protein CATQRGLNYGYTF.

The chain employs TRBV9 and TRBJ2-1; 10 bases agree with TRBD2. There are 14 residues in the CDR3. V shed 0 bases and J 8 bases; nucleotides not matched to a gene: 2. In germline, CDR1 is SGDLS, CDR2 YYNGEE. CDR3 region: CASSVGSGRDEQFF. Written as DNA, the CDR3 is TGTGCCAGCAGCGTAGGAAGCGGGAGGGATGAGCAGTTCTTC.

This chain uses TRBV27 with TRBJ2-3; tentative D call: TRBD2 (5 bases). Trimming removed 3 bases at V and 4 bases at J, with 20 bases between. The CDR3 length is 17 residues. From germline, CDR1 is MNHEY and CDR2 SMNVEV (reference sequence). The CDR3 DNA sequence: TGTGCCAGCAGTTTTGGTATTGGTATGACCGGGGCAGATACGCAGTATTTT. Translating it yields CASSFGIGMTGADTQYF.

Written as DNA, the CDR3 is TGTGCCAGCAGCGTGGGGCTAACCGGGACTAGCGATGATACGCAGTATTTT. This translates into CASSVGLTGTSDDTQYF. This chain links TRBV9 with TRBJ2-3; 10 bases fit TRBD2. The CDR3 has 17 amino acids. V was clipped by 2 bases and J by 6 bases; unmatched bases: 12. The germline CDR1 and CDR2 sequences are SGDLS and YYNGEE.

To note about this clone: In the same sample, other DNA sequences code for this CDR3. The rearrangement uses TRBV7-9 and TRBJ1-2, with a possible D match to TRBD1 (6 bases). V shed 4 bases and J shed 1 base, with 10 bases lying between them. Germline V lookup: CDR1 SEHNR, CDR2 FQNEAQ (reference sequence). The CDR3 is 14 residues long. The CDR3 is CASSSGQLNYGYTF. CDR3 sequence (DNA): TGTGCCAGCAGCTCAGGACAGCTTAACTATGGCTACACCTTC.

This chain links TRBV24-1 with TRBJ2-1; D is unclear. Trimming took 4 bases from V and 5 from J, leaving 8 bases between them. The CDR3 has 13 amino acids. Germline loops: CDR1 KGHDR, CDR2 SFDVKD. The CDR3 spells CATSDPRHNEQFF. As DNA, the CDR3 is TGTGCCACCAGTGACCCCAGGCACAATGAGCAGTTCTTC.

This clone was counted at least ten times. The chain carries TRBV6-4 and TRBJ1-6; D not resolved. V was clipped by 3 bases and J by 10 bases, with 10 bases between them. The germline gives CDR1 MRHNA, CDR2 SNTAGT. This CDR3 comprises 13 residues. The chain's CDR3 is CASSEEGTSPLHF. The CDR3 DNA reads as TGTGCCAGCAGTGAGGAGGGAACCTCACCCCTCCACTTT.

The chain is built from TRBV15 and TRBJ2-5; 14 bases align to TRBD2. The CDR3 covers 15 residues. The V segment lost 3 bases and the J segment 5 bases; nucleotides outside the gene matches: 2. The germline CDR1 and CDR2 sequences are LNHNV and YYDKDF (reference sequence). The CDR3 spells CATSRGTSGSETQYF. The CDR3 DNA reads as TGTGCCACCAGCAGGGGGACTAGCGGGAGTGAGACCCAGTACTTC. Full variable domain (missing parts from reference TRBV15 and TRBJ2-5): DAMVIQNPRYQVTQFGKPVTLSCSQTLNHNVMYWYQQKSSQAPKLLFHYYDKDFNNEADTPDNFQSRRPNTSFCFLDIRSPGLGDTAMYLCATSRGTSGSETQYFGPGTRLLVL.

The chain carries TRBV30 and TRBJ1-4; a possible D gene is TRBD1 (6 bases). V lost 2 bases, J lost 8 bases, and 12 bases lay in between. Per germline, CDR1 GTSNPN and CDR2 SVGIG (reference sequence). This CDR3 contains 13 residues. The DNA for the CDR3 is TGTGCCTGGAGTCCAGGGGCTAGCGAAAAACTGTTTTTT. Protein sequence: CAWSPGASEKLFF.

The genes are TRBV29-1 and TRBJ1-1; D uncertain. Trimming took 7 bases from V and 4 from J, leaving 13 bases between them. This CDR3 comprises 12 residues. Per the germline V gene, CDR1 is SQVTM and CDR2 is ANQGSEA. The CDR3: CSAQARATEAFF. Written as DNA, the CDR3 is TGCAGCGCCCAGGCGCGGGCCACTGAAGCTTTCTTT.

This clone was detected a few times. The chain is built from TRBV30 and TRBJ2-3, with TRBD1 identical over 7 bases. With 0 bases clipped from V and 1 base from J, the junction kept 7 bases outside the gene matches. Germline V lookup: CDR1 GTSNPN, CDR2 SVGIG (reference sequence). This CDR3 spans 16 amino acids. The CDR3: CAWSVGTGARTDTQYF. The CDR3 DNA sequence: TGTGCCTGGAGTGTGGGTACAGGGGCTCGCACAGATACGCAGTATTTT. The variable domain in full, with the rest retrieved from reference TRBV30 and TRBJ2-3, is SQTIHQWPATLVQPVGSPLSLECTVEGTSNPNLYWYRQAAGRGLQLLFYSVGIGQISSEVPQNLSASRPQDRQFILSSKKLLLSDSGFYLCAWSVGTGARTDTQYFGPGTRLTVL.

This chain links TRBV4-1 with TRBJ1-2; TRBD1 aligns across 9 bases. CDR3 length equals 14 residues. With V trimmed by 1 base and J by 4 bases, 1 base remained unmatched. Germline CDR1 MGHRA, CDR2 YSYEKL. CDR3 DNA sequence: TGCGCCAGCAGCCAAGGACAGGGGGTCTATGGCTACACCTTC. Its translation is CASSQGQGVYGYTF.

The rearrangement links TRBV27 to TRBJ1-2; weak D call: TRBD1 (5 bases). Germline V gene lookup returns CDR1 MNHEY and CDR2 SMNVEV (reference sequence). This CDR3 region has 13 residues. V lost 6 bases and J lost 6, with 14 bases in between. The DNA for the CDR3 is TGTGCCAGCAGCTTCCTTGGGGCGGATGGCTACACCTTC. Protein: CASSFLGADGYTF.

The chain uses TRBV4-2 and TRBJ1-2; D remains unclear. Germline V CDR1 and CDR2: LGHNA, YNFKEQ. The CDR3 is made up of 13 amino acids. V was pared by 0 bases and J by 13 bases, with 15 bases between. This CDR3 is CASSQELHTVITF. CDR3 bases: TGTGCCAGCAGCCAAGAACTTCACACAGTCATCACCTTC.

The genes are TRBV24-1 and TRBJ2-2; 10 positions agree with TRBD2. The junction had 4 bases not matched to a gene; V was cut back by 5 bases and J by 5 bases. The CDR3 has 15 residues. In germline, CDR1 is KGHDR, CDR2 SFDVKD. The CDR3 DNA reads TGTGCCACCAGTGGCGTACTAGCGGGGACCGGGGAGCTGTTTTTT. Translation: CATSGVLAGTGELFF.